This T cell receptor beta chain was observed in a study of T cells in Graves' hyperthyroidism and ophthalmopathy. From RNA transcripts, TCR beta CDR3 regions were amplified. During a first-round RT-PCR of the TCR CDR3, the HTBI primer set was used. Each CDR3 protein gets one entry after TCRdb re-called the multiplex PCR reads with MiXCR. Altogether about 280,000 distinct CDR3 sequences are present, about 25% being singletons, with the ten largest covering about a quarter. This clonotype was counted at least ten times. The germline CDR1 and CDR2 sequences are SQVTM and ANQGSEA. J gave up 5 bases and V 4 bases, and 7 bases lay outside the gene matches. This CDR3 contains 14 residues.

Sequencing was carried out using blood. This TCR derives from a man aged 40-49 years with Graves' hyperthyroidism that later progressed to Graves' ophthalmopathy. V and J are TRBV29-1 and TRBJ2-5, with TRBD2 matching over 10 bases. CDR3 coding DNA: TGCAGCGTTGCGGCTAGCGGGAGTTTTGAGACCCAGTACTTC. Protein: CSVAASGSFETQYF.